This section outlines one TCR beta chain sequence together with its context. Its antigen is not known. From the 120-subject validation cohort, which was separate from the approximately 670-subject first cohort, the donors were drawn. This sample was taken from a study of cytomegalovirus exposure and HLA in healthy donors. Study details: The 100 to 150 validation repertoires used the same platform as the 666 first-cohort repertoires, a later analysis reported. Study results and limitations: Cytomegalovirus association was assigned to more than 150 TCR beta chains. According to a subsequent analysis, TCR clusters from the first cohort were inclined to appear together in the roughly 130 validation repertoires.

Assay: immunoSEQ multiplex PCR; the TCRdb copy retains only in-frame clones and omits some. In the table there are some 170,000 clones, around nine tenths of which are singletons. The V end was cut by 3 bases, the J end by 5 bases, with 21 bases between. Germline values: CDR1 SQVTM, CDR2 ANQGSEA. The CDR3 has 16 amino acids. This chain uses TRBV29-1 with TRBJ2-3; TRBD2 might be the D (7 bases). Sequencing was done on a sample of PBMCs. This TCR came from a man aged 18 to 35 in good health and CMV-seropositive. CDR3: CSVEGGRRGLEDTQYF. CDR3 nucleotides: TGCAGCGTTGAGGGGGGGCGGCGGGGGTTGGAAGATACGCAGTATTTT.